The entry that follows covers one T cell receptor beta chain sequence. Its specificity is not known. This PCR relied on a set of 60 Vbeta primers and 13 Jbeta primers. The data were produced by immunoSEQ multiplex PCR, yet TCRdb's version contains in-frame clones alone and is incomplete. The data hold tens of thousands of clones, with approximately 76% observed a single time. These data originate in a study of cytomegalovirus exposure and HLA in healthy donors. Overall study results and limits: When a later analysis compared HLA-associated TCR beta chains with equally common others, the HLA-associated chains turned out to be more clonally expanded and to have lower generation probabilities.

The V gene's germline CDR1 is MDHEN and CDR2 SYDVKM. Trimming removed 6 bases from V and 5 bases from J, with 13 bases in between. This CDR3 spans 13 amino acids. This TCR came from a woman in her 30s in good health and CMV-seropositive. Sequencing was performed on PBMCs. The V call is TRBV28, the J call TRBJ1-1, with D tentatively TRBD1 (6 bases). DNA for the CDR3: TGTGCCAGCAGAGAACAGGGTGTGACTGAAGCTTTCTTT. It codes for CASREQGVTEAFF.